Described below is a single T cell receptor (beta chain) sequence and its context. These data are taken from a study of T cells in tuberculosis. Libraries were prepared by immunoSEQ multiplex PCR; TCRdb keeps only in-frame clonotypes and omits some of them. The sample records around 60,000 clones, around 86% being singletons. The germline V gene has CDR1 SGDLS and CDR2 YYNGEE. Trimming took 0 bases from V and 1 from J, leaving 8 bases between them. The CDR3 is 14 amino acids. After thawing and overnight rest, PBMC were stained with GMM-loaded CD1B tetramer, viability dye and anti-CD3 for sorting. C32 glucose monomycolate from Rhodococcus equi was loaded onto the CD1B tetramers.

The sequenced sample consisted of CD1b-GMM tetramer-negative cells sorted from PBMCs. This TCR came from an adult woman with latent tuberculosis. The chain has TRBV9 and TRBJ2-7; D unclear. Here the CDR3 reads CASSVGTASYEQYF. In nucleotides, the CDR3 is TGTGCCAGCAGCGTAGGAACTGCTTCCTACGAGCAGTACTTC.